These T cell receptor beta chains were read from a single sample in a study of beta chain features in type 1 diabetes. Using immunoSEQ multiplex PCR, the repertoire was profiled, and TCRdb retains in-frame clones only, with some absent. The sample has 680,000 or so clones, 13% seen once. Sequencing was carried out using naive CD4+ T cells from blood. The receptor source for this set is a man aged 18-30 years with type 1 diabetes. CDR3s leave out the opening cysteine and the closing phenylalanine or tryptophan.

>TRBV28
ASTSGGQVGFYGYT
>TRBV2
ASSEAPNSPLH
>TRBV10-3
AISESTGAGDTQY
>TRBV6-1
ASSEAHGGNQPQH
>TRBV6-6
ASTHGRGTADSPLH
>TRBV15
ATSAQYSNQPQH
>TRBV28
ATEQGSGGYT
>TRBV28
ASSSGQGLIDSG
>TRBV6-1
ASRPDATNEKLF
>TRBV5-1
ASSLETSTLNTGELF
>TRBV2
ASSIRWTGGPTGANVLT
>TRBV27
ASSLGEGGTETQY
>TRBV9
ASSVEGQGALGYGYT
>TRBV28
ASSFGLAGTEQF
>TRBV6-5
ASSLARGQTYGYT
>TRBV5-1
ASSLDPGTGLEQPQH
>TRBV5-4
ASSSNRVKANEKLF
>TRBV7-9
ASSQQGAGYGYT
>TRBV15
ATSSMTSGATGELF
>TRBV10-3
AISEGGTGESPLH
>TRBV25-1
ASSDVLRPQSGNTIY
>TRBV29-1
SVELAGAEQY
>TRBV6-4
ASSSTGGNQPQH
>TRBV30
AWSVPDTQY
>TRBV29-1
SVRLGTDTQY
>TRBV7-9
ASSPEGAPLH
>TRBV7-9
ASSPGAASGGQETQY
>TRBV18
ASSPRDGKNEKLF
>TRBV2
ASSSGLDTEAF
>TRBV30
AWSPLDGYT
>TRBV4-1
ASSQGDRAYNEQF
>TRBV28
ASSLWKPPQAETQY
>TRBV30
AWTSGGYNEQF
>TRBV6-5
ASRRGNTGELF
>TRBV7-2
ASSATGAGETQY
>TRBV6-6
ASSYSTNYGYT
>TRBV7-3
ASSSGQGEAF
>TRBV11-3
ASSPRAANTGELF
>TRBV2
ASPEEGTWGKQY
>TRBV29-1
SVVRGSGNTIY
>TRBV5-1
ASSPDRDRLGNEQF
>TRBV4-1
ASSQAGPRLGLNEKLF
>TRBV6-1
ASSEPGMNTEAF
>TRBV19
ASSIWADPYEQY
>TRBV30
AWATGTYYGYT
>TRBV25-1
ATKPETLLAGGPDTQY
>TRBV30
AWNSFKGALN
>TRBV30
AWRERGRETQY
>TRBV19
ASSAQASSTDTQY
>TRBV7-9
ASSLATGRDSPLH
>TRBV5-6
ASSLINLSHNEQF
>TRBV7-6
ASSPTGLAGELF